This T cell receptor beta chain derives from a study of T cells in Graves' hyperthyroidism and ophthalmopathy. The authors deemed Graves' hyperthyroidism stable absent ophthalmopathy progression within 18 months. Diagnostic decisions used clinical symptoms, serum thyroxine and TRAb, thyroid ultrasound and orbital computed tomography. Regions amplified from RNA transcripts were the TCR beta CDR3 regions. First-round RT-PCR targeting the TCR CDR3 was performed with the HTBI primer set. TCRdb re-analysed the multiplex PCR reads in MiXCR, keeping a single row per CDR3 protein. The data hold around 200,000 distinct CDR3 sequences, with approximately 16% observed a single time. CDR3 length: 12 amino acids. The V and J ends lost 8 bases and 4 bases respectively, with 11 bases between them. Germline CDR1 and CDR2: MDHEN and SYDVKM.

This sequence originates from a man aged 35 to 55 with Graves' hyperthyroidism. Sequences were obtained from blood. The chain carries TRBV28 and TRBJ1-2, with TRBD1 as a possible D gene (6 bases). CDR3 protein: CASEGHSYGYTF. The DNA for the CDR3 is TGTGCCAGCGAGGGACACTCCTATGGCTACACCTTC.